Listed below are T cell receptor delta chains from one sample, sequenced in a study of Vδ1+ human thymocytes. TCRdb repeated clone calling on the multiplex PCR reads with CATT. The repertoire has about 50,000 delta-chain clones, over 12% of them found once; the top ten carry under 0.5%. Sequencing was done on a sample of Vdelta1+ gamma-delta thymocytes from the thymus. These receptors originate from a girl in the first two years of life who had congenital heart surgery. Each CDR3 is given with its conserved first and last residue. Fields, in order: clone size, D gene, J gene, V gene, CDR3 DNA, CDR3 protein. D genes are given only for firm matches. Size is stated for part of the rows, as once, few or many counts, or as a class when the clone is expanded.

size: few
D: .
J: TRDJ1
V: TRDV1
DNA: TGTGCTCTTGGGCACTATACTGGGTCCGATAAACTCATCTTT
CDR3: CALGHYTGSDKLIF

size: few
D: TRDD3
J: TRDJ1
V: TRDV2
DNA: TGTGCCTGTACTTCCCCCCTTGACCCTGGGACAGGGGATACCGCTACCCTTTACACCGATAAACTCATCTTT
CDR3: CACTSPLDPGTGDTATLYTDKLIF

size: few
D: TRDD3
J: TRDJ1
V: TRDV1
DNA: TGTGCTCTTGGGGTTCCGCCCTACTGGGGGAACCCCTTTCAGGTGGCCGATAAACTCATCTTT
CDR3: CALGVPPYWGNPFQVADKLIF

size: .
D: TRDD3
J: TRDJ1
V: TRDV1
DNA: TGTGCTCTTGGGGAAAGGGAGGGATACCCCGATAAACTCATCTTT
CDR3: CALGEREGYPDKLIF

size: .
D: TRDD3
J: TRDJ1
V: TRDV1
DNA: TGTGCTCTTGGGGAACTTCCTACCAGTACTGGGGGACCCATCTCCGATAAACTCATCTTT
CDR3: CALGELPTSTGGPISDKLIF

size: few
D: .
J: TRDJ1
V: TRDV1
DNA: TGTGCTCTTGGGGAACTATCCCTCCTGTTCTCCGTGGGGATGAGGGAACTCATCTTT
CDR3: CALGELSLLFSVGMRELIF

size: few
D: .
J: TRDJ1
V: TRDV1
DNA: TGTGCTCTTGGGGGCCTTCCTACCGTACTGGGGGATACCGATAAACTCATCTTT
CDR3: CALGGLPTVLGDTDKLIF

size: .
D: TRDD3
J: TRDJ1
V: TRDV1
DNA: TGTGCTCTTGGGGAACCTCCCCTCAGAAGCTGGGGGACTCCGTACACCGATAAACTCATCTTT
CDR3: CALGEPPLRSWGTPYTDKLIF

size: .
D: TRDD3
J: TRDJ1
V: TRDV1
DNA: TGTGCTCTTGGGGAATGGAGTATACGGGGGATCGACACCGATAAACTCATCTTT
CDR3: CALGEWSIRGIDTDKLIF

size: few
D: TRDD3
J: TRDJ1
V: TRDV1
DNA: TGTGCTCTTGGGGAACCACCCTCCAATGCCATGAACCGTACTGGGGGAGACACCGATAAACTCATCTTT
CDR3: CALGEPPSNAMNRTGGDTDKLIF